The 5 T cell receptor beta chains below come from one sample, sequenced in a study of shared clonotypes between healthy human individuals (dated by TCRdb to 2018 to 2021). Library prep was done by the immunoSEQ multiplex PCR assay. The clones in this table, taken by TCRdb from immuneACCESS, are in-frame only. Not every clone is retained; where verified, under half of the shortfall comes from an unresolved V gene, and the cause of the rest is unknown. For this sample the table gives about 2.4 million clones, of which over 85% were detected only once. Of the sample, around 0.4% falls within the top ten clones. Sequenced sample: naive CD4+ T cells from PBMCs. The sample's cell subset or site, from its label and the paper: CD45RA+ positively selected. The receptors originated from a man aged 18 to 29 in good health. Some clones in this sample may be carry-over from other donors' samples.

J is TRBJ1-1 and V is TRBV7-3; tentatively, D is TRBD1 (6 bases). CDR1 and CDR2 from the germline V gene are SGHTA and FQGTGA. The CDR3 consists of 13 residues. V dropped 4 bases and J dropped 4 bases, with 10 bases sitting between them. CDR3 amino acids: CASSSTGPTEAFF. CDR3 DNA: TGTGCCAGCAGCTCGACAGGTCCCACTGAAGCTTTCTTT.

This clone is a singleton in its sample. The chain is built from TRBV10-3 and TRBJ2-7; no clear D. CDR1 and CDR2 (germline): ENHRY, SYGVKD. Trimming cost V 6 bases and J 0 bases, with 6 bases left between them. The length of the CDR3 is 12 residues. The CDR3 nucleotides read TGTGCCATCAGCTCCATCTCCTACGAGCAGTACTTC. Its translation: CAISSISYEQYF.

The J gene is TRBJ2-1, the V gene TRBV11-2; 8 nucleotides line up with TRBD1. Looked up from germline, CDR1 is SGHAT and CDR2 is FQNNGV. The CDR3 covers 15 residues. With V trimmed by 1 base and J by 10 bases, 9 bases remained unmatched. The DNA of the CDR3 is TGTGCCAGCAGCTTAGGAGGACAGGGCAGAAAGGAGCAGTTCTTC. This translates into CASSLGGQGRKEQFF. The whole variable domain, remainder taken from reference TRBV11-2 and TRBJ2-1, is EAGVAQSPRYKIIEKRQSVAFWCNPISGHATLYWYQQILGQGPKLLIQFQNNGVVDDSQLPKDRFSAERLKGVDSTLKIQPAKLEDSAVYLCASSLGGQGRKEQFFGPGTRLTVL.

The J gene is TRBJ1-6, the V gene TRBV28, with D possibly being TRBD1 (6 bases). Deletions cut 4 bases from V and 13 bases from J, with 14 bases between. The CDR3 spans 13 residues. Germline CDR1 MDHEN, CDR2 SYDVKM. In DNA form, the CDR3 reads TGTGCCAGCAGTTCCCCGGGGGGGGCCCCCCTCCACTTT. Its translation is CASSSPGGAPLHF.

The chain couples TRBV28 to TRBJ1-5; D uncertain. Per the germline V gene, CDR1 is MDHEN and CDR2 is SYDVKM. With 6 bases removed from V and 4 bases from J, the gap between germline ends came to 10 bases. The CDR3 spans 13 residues. The chain's CDR3 is CASRMTFNQPQHF. The CDR3 DNA follows: TGTGCCAGCAGGATGACCTTTAATCAGCCCCAGCATTTT.